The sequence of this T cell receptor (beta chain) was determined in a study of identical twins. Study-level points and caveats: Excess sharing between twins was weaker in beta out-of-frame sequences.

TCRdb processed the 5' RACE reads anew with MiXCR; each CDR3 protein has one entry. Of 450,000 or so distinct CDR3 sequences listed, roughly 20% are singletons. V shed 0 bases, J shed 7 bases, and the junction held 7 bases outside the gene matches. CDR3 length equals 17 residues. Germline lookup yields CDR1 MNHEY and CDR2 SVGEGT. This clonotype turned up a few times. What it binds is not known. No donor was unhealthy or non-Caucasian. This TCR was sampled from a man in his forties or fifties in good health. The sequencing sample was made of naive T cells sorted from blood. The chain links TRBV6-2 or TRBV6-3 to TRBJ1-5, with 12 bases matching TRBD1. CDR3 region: CASSYSGTGGLRQPQHF. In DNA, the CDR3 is TGTGCCAGCAGTTACTCAGGGACAGGGGGCCTCCGGCAGCCCCAGCATTTT.